These 30 T cell receptor beta chains came from one sample sequenced in a study of Tregs in tolerant kidney transplant recipients. Using immunoSEQ multiplex PCR, the repertoire was profiled, and TCRdb retains in-frame clones only, with some absent. The sample contains about 240,000 clones, about 80% of which appear only once. Sequenced input: CD4+ T cells from blood. The receptors were sampled from a human donor in good health.

The chain recombines TRBV10-1 with TRBJ2-1, with D perhaps TRBD1 or TRBD2 (7 bases each). The length of the CDR3 is 16 residues. CDR1 and CDR2 (germline): WNHNN, SYGVQD (reference sequence). Deletions cut 8 bases from V and 10 bases from J, with 27 bases between. CDR3 loop: CASGRRLLDREGEQFF. CDR3 sequence (DNA): TGCGCCAGCGGTCGGCGACTCTTAGACAGGGAGGGGGAGCAGTTCTTC.

The chain recombines TRBV19 with TRBJ1-1; the match to TRBD1 covers 11 bases. CDR1 LNHDA and CDR2 SQIVND come from the germline V gene (reference sequence). The CDR3 covers 16 residues. Trimming cost V 5 bases and J 7 bases; bases outside gene matches: 12. For the CDR3, the DNA is TGTGCCAGTAGTCCCTGGACAGGGGGCAAATCGGGTGAAGCTTTCTTT. Amino acid sequence: CASSPWTGGKSGEAFF.

The V call is TRBV7-2, the J call TRBJ2-7, with a weak D call TRBD2 (7 bases). This CDR3 comprises 13 residues. V was pared by 5 bases and J by 4 bases, with 12 bases between. Germline V gene data show CDR1 as SGHTA and CDR2 as FQGNSA. CDR3 residues: CASSAGGRYEQYF. CDR3 nucleotide sequence: TGTGCCAGCAGCGCCGGGGGGCGGTACGAGCAGTACTTC.

The chain carries TRBV6-6 and TRBJ1-1; the match to TRBD1 covers 11 bases. The CDR3 runs to 14 residues. In germline, CDR1 is MNHNY, CDR2 SVGAGI (reference sequence). Trimming at V came to 6 bases and at J to 11 bases, leaving 11 bases not matched to a gene. The CDR3 protein is CASRDRGTGGSAFF. As DNA, the CDR3 is TGTGCCAGCAGGGATCGAGGGACAGGGGGTTCGGCTTTCTTT.

This rearrangement joins TRBV7-8 to TRBJ2-3; 7 nucleotides align to TRBD1. CDR3 length: 16 amino acids. The ends lost 5 bases at V and 6 bases at J; junction bases unmatched: 14. The germline V gene has CDR1 SGHVS and CDR2 FQNEAQ. CDR3 in amino acids: CASSPLTGDRSDTQYF. The CDR3 DNA follows: TGTGCCAGCAGCCCACTGACCGGGGACAGATCGGATACGCAGTATTTT.

This clone was recorded only once. The chain has TRBV5-1 and TRBJ1-2; 7 bases line up with TRBD1. The CDR3 consists of 14 residues. Germline CDR1 is SGHRS and CDR2 is YFSETQ. Unmatched junction bases numbered 6, after V lost 4 bases and J lost 3 bases. The CDR3 reads CASSPGDSHYGYTF. CDR3 nucleotide sequence: TGCGCCAGCAGCCCCGGGGACAGTCACTATGGCTACACCTTC.

This clone was seen a handful of times. The rearrangement links TRBV5-1 to TRBJ1-4; the D gene is possibly TRBD1 (5 bases). Germline V CDR1 and CDR2: SGHRS, YFSETQ. This CDR3 is 14 amino acids long. V lost 0 bases, J lost 5 bases, and 8 bases lay in between. CDR3 residues: CASSLGQQNEKLFF. The CDR3 DNA reads TGCGCCAGCAGCTTGGGACAGCAGAATGAAAAACTGTTTTTT.

CDR3 nucleotide sequence: TGTGCCAGCAGTATCGGACGGGGGGCGGAGACCCAGTACTTC. Translating it yields CASSIGRGAETQYF. This chain uses TRBV7-9 with TRBJ2-5, with D possibly being TRBD2 (7 bases). CDR3 length: 14 amino acids. Trimming removed 6 bases at V and 5 bases at J, with 16 bases between. Germline V gene sequence: CDR1 SEHNR, CDR2 FQNEAQ (reference sequence).

The V gene is TRBV11-2, the J gene TRBJ2-1; perhaps D is TRBD1 or TRBD2 (5 bases each). The germline V gene has CDR1 SGHAT and CDR2 FQNNGV. The CDR3 covers 15 residues. Trimming stripped 5 bases from V and 6 bases from J, with 17 bases between. The CDR3 is CASSTRDLVSNEQFF. CDR3 nucleotide sequence: TGTGCCAGCAGCACCCGGGACCTTGTTAGCAATGAGCAGTTCTTC.

The rearrangement links TRBV9 to TRBJ2-5; D possibly corresponds to TRBD2 (5 bases). The germline gives CDR1 SGDLS, CDR2 YYNGEE. Trimming took 0 bases from V and 1 from J, leaving 10 bases between them. The CDR3 is made up of 15 amino acids. The CDR3: CASSVGWSGQETQYF. CDR3 nucleotide sequence: TGTGCCAGCAGCGTAGGATGGAGCGGCCAAGAGACCCAGTACTTC.

The CDR3 DNA reads TGTGCCAGCAGCCCCTCAGGAGGGACGAGGGCTTCACCCCTCCACTTT. Protein: CASSPSGGTRASPLHF. This chain connects TRBV9 to TRBJ1-6, with a tentative D call TRBD1 (5 bases). The ends were cut back, 4 bases at V and 9 bases at J, with 20 bases in the middle. The CDR3 is 16 amino acids. Germline assignment: CDR1 SGDLS and CDR2 YYNGEE.

This rearrangement joins TRBV18 to TRBJ2-7; 12 bases are a match to TRBD2. Germline values: CDR1 KGHSH, CDR2 LQKENI. The CDR3 consists of 15 residues. Losses at the gene ends were 3 bases for V and 11 bases for J; bases not matched to a gene: 11. In DNA, the CDR3 is TGTGCCAGCTCACCCGAATCGACTAGCGGGGGTAAGGAGTACTTC. Encoded protein: CASSPESTSGGKEYF.

This chain uses TRBV19 with TRBJ2-7, with 10 bases fitting TRBD1. Germline V lookup: CDR1 LNHDA, CDR2 SQIVND (reference sequence). CDR3 length equals 13 residues. V lost 5 bases and J lost 5; bases outside the gene matches: 3. CDR3 sequence (DNA): TGTGCCAGTAGTCCGGACAGGGGGGACGAGCAGTACTTC. Protein sequence: CASSPDRGDEQYF.

The chain carries TRBV5-8 and TRBJ1-1, with 7 bases matching TRBD1. V was clipped by 5 bases and J by 6 bases; unmatched bases: 4. Germline V lookup: CDR1 SGHTS, CDR2 YDEGEE. The CDR3 contains 12 residues. CDR3 sequence reads: CASSSGGPEAFF. CDR3 DNA sequence: TGTGCCAGCAGTTCAGGGGGGCCTGAAGCTTTCTTT.

This clone was detected only once. The chain carries TRBV6-6 and TRBJ1-2; D is undetermined. The V end lost 0 bases, the J end lost 7 bases, and 6 bases lay between the germline ends. CDR1 and CDR2 from the germline V gene are MNHNY and SVGAGI (reference sequence). The CDR3 spans 12 residues. CDR3 sequence (DNA): TGTGCCAGCAGTTACTCCCGTGTTGGCTACACCTTC. This translates into CASSYSRVGYTF.

V is TRBV27 and J is TRBJ2-7; the match to TRBD2 covers 15 bases. Germline CDR1 reads MNHEY; CDR2 reads SMNVEV (reference sequence). The CDR3 has 18 residues. The V gene end was trimmed by 1 base and the J gene end by 0 bases; junction bases not matched to a gene: 4. The CDR3: CASSLYGTSGRSSYEQYF. Written as DNA, the CDR3 is TGTGCCAGCAGTTTATACGGGACTAGCGGGAGGAGCTCCTACGAGCAGTACTTC.

The rearrangement joins TRBV7-9 to TRBJ1-2; 7 bases match TRBD1. CDR1 and CDR2 (germline): SEHNR, FQNEAQ (reference sequence). The CDR3 covers 13 residues. J gave up 4 bases and V 7 bases, and 6 bases lay outside the gene matches. As DNA, the CDR3 is TGTGCCAGCATCGGAGGGACAGTCTATGGCTACACCTTC. Its translation: CASIGGTVYGYTF.

The chain joins TRBV2 to TRBJ2-7; 9 bases align to TRBD1. J gave up 6 bases and V 2 bases, and 5 bases lay outside the gene matches. This CDR3 spans 14 amino acids. The germline V gene has CDR1 SNHLY and CDR2 FYNNEI. The CDR3 DNA reads as TGTGCCAGCAGTGAATGGGACAGGGTAAGCGAGCAGTACTTC. Its protein is CASSEWDRVSEQYF.

V usage is TRBV11-2 and J usage is TRBJ2-3; D might be TRBD2 (7 bases). This CDR3 is 15 amino acids long. From germline, CDR1 is SGHAT and CDR2 FQNNGV. The V and J ends lost 5 bases and 2 bases respectively, with 14 bases between them. In DNA, the CDR3 is TGTGCCAGCAGCCCAGCGGGACACACCACAGATACGCAGTATTTT. Encoded protein: CASSPAGHTTDTQYF.

The chain combines TRBV5-1 with TRBJ2-6; D is uncertain. Trimming stripped 4 bases from V and 0 bases from J, with 8 bases between. Germline V gene sequence: CDR1 SGHRS, CDR2 YFSETQ. The CDR3 totals 15 residues. The CDR3 reads CASSLDLSGANVLTF. The CDR3 DNA is TGCGCCAGCAGCCTGGACCTCTCTGGGGCCAACGTCCTGACTTTC.

The sample holds one count of this clone. CDR3 DNA sequence: TGTGCCAGCAGATCGGGACAAGACTATGGCTACACCTTC. Amino acids: CASRSGQDYGYTF. This chain links TRBV2 with TRBJ1-2; tentatively, D is TRBD1 (6 bases). CDR3 size: 13 residues. V gave up 6 bases and J gave up 3 bases, with 11 bases separating them. In germline, CDR1 is SNHLY, CDR2 FYNNEI. The full variable domain, with the rest looked up from reference TRBV2 and TRBJ1-2, is EPEVTQTPSHQVTQMGQEVILRCVPISNHLYFYWYRQILGQKVEFLVSFYNNEISEKSEIFDDQFSVERPDGSNFTLKIRSTKLEDSAMYFCASRSGQDYGYTFGSGTRLTVV.

J is TRBJ2-3 and V is TRBV7-8; either TRBD1 or TRBD2 may fit D (6 bases each). This CDR3 contains 16 residues. V was cut by 5 bases and J by 2 bases, with 17 bases left in between. The germline gives CDR1 SGHVS, CDR2 FQNEAQ. The CDR3 nucleotides read TGTGCCAGCAGCCCCAGGGGTGGGGGGAACACAGATACGCAGTATTTT. It translates to CASSPRGGGNTDTQYF.

This clone was detected only once. V usage is TRBV18 and J usage is TRBJ2-1, with D uncertain. Trimming pared 3 bases from V and 7 bases from J, leaving 13 bases between. The CDR3 sequence is 14 residues long. Germline CDR1 and CDR2: KGHSH and LQKENI. CDR3 sequence: CASSPSRATNEQFF. CDR3 in DNA: TGTGCCAGCTCACCTAGCCGGGCGACAAATGAGCAGTTCTTC.

CDR3 sequence reads: CASTLGTGIIGTSGELFF. For the CDR3, the DNA is TGTGCCAGCACCCTCGGGACAGGGATTATAGGGACATCCGGGGAGCTGTTTTTT. The chain links TRBV7-9 to TRBJ2-2; TRBD1 aligns across 9 bases. Germline V gene lookup returns CDR1 SEHNR and CDR2 FQNEAQ (reference sequence). Trimming cost V 7 bases and J 6 bases; bases outside gene matches: 18. The CDR3 has 18 residues.

The rearrangement uses TRBV5-1 and TRBJ2-1, with a tentative D call TRBD2 (6 bases). This CDR3 region has 15 residues. Germline V gives CDR1 SGHRS, CDR2 YFSETQ. The germline V and J ends were trimmed by 6 bases and 0 bases, with 13 bases remaining between them. The CDR3 loop reads CASKEGLNSYNEQFF. CDR3 in DNA: TGCGCCAGCAAGGAGGGGCTGAACTCCTACAATGAGCAGTTCTTC.

The chain recombines TRBV5-6 with TRBJ2-3; TRBD1 might be the D (6 bases). V was trimmed by 5 bases and J by 0 bases, leaving 16 bases between them. Per germline, CDR1 SGHDT and CDR2 YYEEEE. The CDR3 runs 16 residues. The CDR3 reads CASRGDIGFSTDTQYF. CDR3 bases: TGTGCCAGCAGGGGGGACATAGGCTTTAGCACAGATACGCAGTATTTT.

J is TRBJ2-7 and V is TRBV6-5, with D possibly being TRBD1 or TRBD2 (5 bases each). The CDR3 spans 16 residues. Trimming removed 2 bases at V and 3 bases at J, with 17 bases between. Germline CDR1 MNHEY, CDR2 SVGAGI. The CDR3 DNA reads TGTGCCAGCAGTTACCCCGTGGGACGGAACCACTACGAGCAGTACTTC. Encoded protein: CASSYPVGRNHYEQYF.

This clone has only one observation. This CDR3 is CASSQDLEGTRRMDEQFF. CDR3 coding DNA: TGCGCCAGCAGCCAAGATCTAGAGGGGACTAGAAGGATGGATGAGCAGTTCTTC. The chain has TRBV4-3 and TRBJ2-1, with 8 nucleotides matching TRBD2. The germline V gene has CDR1 LGHNA and CDR2 YSLEER. CDR3 length equals 18 residues. V was pared by 0 bases and J by 8 bases, with 15 bases of the junction left unmatched.

This clone showed up just once. The chain joins TRBV8-2 to TRBJ2-6; the table's D call TRBD1 went unverified against the DNA. TRBV8-2 represents a pseudogene. CDR3 length: 17 residues. CDR3 bases: TGTGGCATTGGCTTCAGGATGACACGAAGTCGGGCCAACGTCCTGACTTTC. Its protein is CGIGFRMTRSRANVLTF.

Here the CDR3 DNA reads TGTGCCAGCAGTAATACCCCCTTGGGAGAGACCCAGTACTTC. Translated, it gives CASSNTPLGETQYF. The chain joins TRBV6-5 to TRBJ2-5; D is undetermined. The CDR3 length is 14 residues. From germline, CDR1 is MNHEY and CDR2 SVGAGI. V gave up 5 bases and J gave up 4 bases, with 14 bases separating them.